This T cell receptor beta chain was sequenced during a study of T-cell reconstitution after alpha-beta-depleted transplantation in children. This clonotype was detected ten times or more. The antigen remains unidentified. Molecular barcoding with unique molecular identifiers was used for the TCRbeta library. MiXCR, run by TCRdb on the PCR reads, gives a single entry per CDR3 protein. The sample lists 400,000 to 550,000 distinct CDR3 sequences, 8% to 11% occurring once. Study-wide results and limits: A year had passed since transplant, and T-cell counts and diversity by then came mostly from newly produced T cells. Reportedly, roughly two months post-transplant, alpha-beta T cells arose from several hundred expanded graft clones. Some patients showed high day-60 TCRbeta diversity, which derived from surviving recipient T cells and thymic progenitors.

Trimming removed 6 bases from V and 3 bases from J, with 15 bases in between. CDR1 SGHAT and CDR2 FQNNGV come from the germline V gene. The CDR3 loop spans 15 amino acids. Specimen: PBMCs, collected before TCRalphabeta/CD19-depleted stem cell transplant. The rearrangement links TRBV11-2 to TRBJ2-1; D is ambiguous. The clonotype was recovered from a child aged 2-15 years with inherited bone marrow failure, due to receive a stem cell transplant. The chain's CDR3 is CASRPRAPRYNEQFF. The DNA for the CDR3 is TGTGCCAGCAGGCCCCGGGCACCTCGCTACAATGAGCAGTTCTTC.